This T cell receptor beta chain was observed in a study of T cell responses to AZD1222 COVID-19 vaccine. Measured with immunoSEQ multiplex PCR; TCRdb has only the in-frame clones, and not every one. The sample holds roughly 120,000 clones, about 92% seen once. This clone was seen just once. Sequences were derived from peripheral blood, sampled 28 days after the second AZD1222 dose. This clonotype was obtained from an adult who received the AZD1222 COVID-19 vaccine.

The CDR3 region has the DNA TGTGCCAGCAATTGGGGGACTAGCTCACGCGACGAGCAGTTCTTC. Protein: CASNWGTSSRDEQFF. The chain is built from TRBV28 and TRBJ2-1; 9 bases are shared with TRBD2. V gave up 7 bases and J gave up 10 bases; unmatched junction bases: 14. CDR1 MDHEN and CDR2 SYDVKM come from the germline V gene. The CDR3 extends over 15 amino acids.